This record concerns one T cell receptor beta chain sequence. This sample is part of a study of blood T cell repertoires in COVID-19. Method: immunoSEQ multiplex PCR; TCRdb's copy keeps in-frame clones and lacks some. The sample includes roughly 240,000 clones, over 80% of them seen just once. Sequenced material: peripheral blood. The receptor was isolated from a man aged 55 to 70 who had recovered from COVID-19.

CDR3 in amino acids: CAWVLGRVNTEAFF. The DNA of the CDR3 is TGTGCCTGGGTGCTAGGCCGAGTGAACACTGAAGCTTTCTTT. The rearrangement joins TRBV30 to TRBJ1-1, with D unresolved. The V and J ends lost 5 bases and 0 bases respectively, with 13 bases between them. Germline values: CDR1 GTSNPN, CDR2 SVGIG (reference sequence). The CDR3 sequence is 14 residues long.